The rows below give T cell receptor beta chains drawn from one sample of a study of cytomegalovirus exposure and HLA in healthy donors. TCRdb's copy holds only in-frame clones and misses some; the assay was immunoSEQ multiplex PCR. The sample contains some 89,000 clones, over 70% of which appear only once. The sequencing sample was made of PBMCs. Every receptor here comes from a man aged 55 to 70 in good health and CMV-seronegative. Each CDR3 is given with its conserved first and last residue. The order of the fields is D gene, V gene, clone size, J gene, CDR3 DNA, CDR3 protein. A D gene is named only where the DNA matches it firmly. Only some rows state a clone size, as once, few, many or a class for expanded clones.

NA	TRBV6-1	NA	TRBJ1-2	TGTGCCAGCAGTGAGGGCAGGGACTATGGCTACACCTTC	CASSEGRDYGYTF
NA	TRBV6-1	NA	TRBJ1-5	TGTGCCAGCAGTGATCCGGGGTATCAGCCCCAGCATTTT	CASSDPGYQPQHF
TRBD2	TRBV5-4	few	TRBJ2-3	TGTGCCAGCAGCTTGGTAGCGGGGGTAGATACGCAGTATTTT	CASSLVAGVDTQYF
NA	TRBV4-3	NA	TRBJ2-7	TGCGCCAGCAGCCAAGGAAGAGGGTATGTGCAGTACTTC	CASSQGRGYVQYF
TRBD1	TRBV6-1	NA	TRBJ2-7	TGTGCCACCGGACAGGGGGCTTGCGAGCAGTACTTC	CATGQGACEQYF
TRBD1	TRBV11-3	NA	TRBJ2-3	TGTGCCAGCAGCTCCTCGGACAGGGTGACAGATACGCAGTATTTT	CASSSSDRVTDTQYF
TRBD2	TRBV9	NA	TRBJ2-1	TGTGCCTCGGGGGGGGTCAAGGGGAATGAGCAGTTCTTC	CASGGVKGNEQFF
TRBD1	TRBV6-1	NA	TRBJ2-7	TGTGCCAGCAGTGCCCCGGGACAGGGGACTGGGGAGCAGTACTTC	CASSAPGQGTGEQYF
NA	TRBV9	NA	TRBJ1-5	TGTGCCAGCAGCTCGGGGGAAAGCAATCAGCCCCAGCATTTT	CASSSGESNQPQHF
NA	TRBV6-5	NA	TRBJ2-7	TGTGCCAGCAGGGAGACGGCACCGGGGAGCGAGCAGTACTTC	CASRETAPGSEQYF
NA	TRBV2	NA	TRBJ2-2	TGTGCCAGCAGTGAGAGGGAAGGGAACACCGGGGAGCTGTTTTTT	CASSEREGNTGELFF
NA	TRBV6-1	NA	TRBJ1-1	TGTGCCAGCAGTGAAGCGTTGGGGAGCACTGAAGCTTTCTTT	CASSEALGSTEAFF
NA	TRBV4-2	NA	TRBJ1-4	TGTGCCAGCGCGGAGACTGCAACTAATGAAAAACTGTTTTTT	CASAETATNEKLFF
TRBD2	TRBV27	NA	TRBJ2-5	TGTGCCAGCAGCCGGGGACTAGCGGGAGTAGAGACCCAGTACTTC	CASSRGLAGVETQYF
NA	TRBV19	NA	TRBJ2-1	TGTGCCAGTAGTATAGACCCTAGCGCCCATGAGCAGTTCTTC	CASSIDPSAHEQFF
NA	TRBV5-6	few	TRBJ2-7	TGTGCCAGCAGCTTCACAGGACCCTCTGAGGAGCAGTACTTC	CASSFTGPSEEQYF
NA	TRBV19	NA	TRBJ2-2	TGTGCCAGTAGGAAGCGGTCGAAGGGGGAGCTGTTTTTT	CASRKRSKGELFF
TRBD1	TRBV28	NA	TRBJ2-3	TGTGCCAGCAGGGGTGAGGACAGGGCATCGAGGGATACGCAGTATTTT	CASRGEDRASRDTQYF
NA	TRBV7-9	NA	TRBJ2-1	TGTGCCAGCAGCCGCAGCGAAGGTGAGCAGTTCTTC	CASSRSEGEQFF
NA	TRBV28	NA	TRBJ2-7	TGTGCCAGCAAACCCCCGGGGGACAGTTACGAGCAGTACTTC	CASKPPGDSYEQYF
TRBD1	TRBV19	few	TRBJ1-3	TGTGCCAGTAGTCCGGGACAGCCGCCCTCTGGAAACACCATATATTTT	CASSPGQPPSGNTIYF
TRBD1	TRBV29-1	NA	TRBJ2-1	TGCAGCGGGGGACGGGGGACAGGGCTGAATGAGCAGTTCTTC	CSGGRGTGLNEQFF
NA	TRBV2	NA	TRBJ1-5	TGTGCCAGCAGTGTCAGGGTAGACCAGCCCCAGCATTTT	CASSVRVDQPQHF
NA	TRBV2	NA	TRBJ2-6	TGTGCCAGCAAGCAGAGCGAGGGGGCCAACGTCCTGACTTTC	CASKQSEGANVLTF
NA	TRBV18	few	TRBJ2-4	TGTGCCAGCTCCCAAACTAGCCTCCTAGCCAAAAACATTCAGTACTTC	CASSQTSLLAKNIQYF
TRBD2	TRBV29-1	NA	TRBJ2-1	TGCAGCGTTGCACTCGGGGGGGGGAATGAGCAGTTCTTC	CSVALGGGNEQFF
TRBD1	TRBV6-4	few	TRBJ1-1	TGTGCCAGCAGTGCCAGGGGGTGGGACACTGAAGCTTTCTTT	CASSARGWDTEAFF
TRBD2	TRBV7-6	NA	TRBJ2-1	TGTGCCAGCAGCTTTTTTGGGACTACTCCGTTCTTC	CASSFFGTTPFF
TRBD2	TRBV5-8	once	TRBJ2-1	TGTGCCAGCAGCTTGGTTTCTAGAAGGCGGGAGGAGCAGTTCTTC	CASSLVSRRREEQFF
TRBD2	TRBV30	NA	TRBJ2-5	TGTGCCTGGAGACTAGCGGGGGGCCGAAAGACCCAGTACTTC	CAWRLAGGRKTQYF
TRBD2	TRBV5-4	few	TRBJ2-1	TGTGCCAGCAGCTTGAGCGGGGTAGACTACAATGAGCAGTTCTTC	CASSLSGVDYNEQFF
NA	TRBV7-8	NA	TRBJ1-4	TGTGCCAGCAGCTCCCTCGTCGGTCAGGGCAATGAAAAACTGTTTTTT	CASSSLVGQGNEKLFF
TRBD1	TRBV9	NA	TRBJ2-7	TGTGCCAGCAGCGTAGACGGTACAGGGGGCGTCGAGCAGTACTTC	CASSVDGTGGVEQYF